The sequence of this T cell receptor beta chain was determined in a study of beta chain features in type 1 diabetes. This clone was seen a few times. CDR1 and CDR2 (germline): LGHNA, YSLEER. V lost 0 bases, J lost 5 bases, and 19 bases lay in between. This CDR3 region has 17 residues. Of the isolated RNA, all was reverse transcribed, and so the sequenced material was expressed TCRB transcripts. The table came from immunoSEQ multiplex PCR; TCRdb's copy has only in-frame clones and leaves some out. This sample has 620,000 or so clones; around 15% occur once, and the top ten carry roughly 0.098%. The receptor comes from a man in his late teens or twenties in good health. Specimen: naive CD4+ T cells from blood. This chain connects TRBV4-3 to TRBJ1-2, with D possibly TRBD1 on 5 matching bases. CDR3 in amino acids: CASSQDLGGTERYGYTF. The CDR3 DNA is TGCGCCAGCAGCCAAGATTTAGGCGGGACTGAGAGATATGGCTACACCTTC.